This TCR beta chain is from a study of T cell responses to AZD1222 COVID-19 vaccine. Findings of the study overall: Across spike, vaccine-associated CD4 TCRs were found, dominant at 160-218 and 743-854.

With regard to this clone: Its antigen is as yet unknown.

Generated by immunoSEQ multiplex PCR, the TCRdb table keeps only in-frame clones and is missing some. The profile shows under 200,000 clones, around 90% of them singletons. Germline V gene lookup returns CDR1 SGHRS and CDR2 YFSETQ. Deletions cut 0 bases from V and 6 bases from J, with 13 bases between. This CDR3 is built from 15 residues. The chain combines TRBV5-1 with TRBJ2-1, with TRBD1 as a possible D gene (5 bases). Sample: peripheral blood, taken 28 days after the second dose of the MenACWY control vaccine. The receptor comes from an adult who received the MenACWY meningococcal vaccine as a control. The CDR3 region has the DNA TGCGCCAGCAGCTTGGCGGTGGCAGGGTTCAATGAGCAGTTCTTC. Protein product: CASSLAVAGFNEQFF.